What follows describes a single TCR beta chain. In its sample, this clonotype was seen many times. It lacks a known antigen. No base-level quality is on record; no much larger clone is a single base apart. V sheds 6 bases and J sheds 0 bases, leaving 9 bases between their ends. The germline V gene provides CDR1 SNHLY and CDR2 FYNNEI. Its CDR3 holds 15 amino acids, cysteine through phenylalanine. Here the CDR3 DNA is all that survives: 45 bases in frame from base 1. Stable Graves' hyperthyroidism was defined as no progression to ophthalmopathy during 18 months of follow-up. Hyperthyroidism patients were aged 18 to 65 years and newly diagnosed, with disease duration of less than 2 months. The study excluded patients with uncontrolled infections, other autoimmune diseases, pregnancy or lactation. Diagnoses were based on clinical symptoms, serum thyroxine and TRAb, thyroid ultrasound and orbital computed tomography. PBMCs were separated from under 11 ml of fresh peripheral blood using Ficoll-Paque density gradient centrifugation. Total RNA was extracted using Trizol reagent, and RNA quality was assessed on an Agilent 2100 Bioanalyzer.

The sample is drawn from a study of T cells in Graves' hyperthyroidism and ophthalmopathy (dated by TCRdb to between 2018 and 2021). With respect to the entire study: Peripheral blood samples were taken at initial diagnosis, before any treatment was given. TCR V-J signatures able to tell the groups apart were searched for in a discovery cohort of approximately 95 patients, of whom over 40 had Graves' ophthalmopathy and roughly 59 had stable Graves' hyperthyroidism. Prospective prediction of ophthalmopathy was tested in an independent validation cohort of 18 to 20 hyperthyroidism patients and around 16 patients who later progressed to ophthalmopathy. For training and testing, the 100 or so patients in the discovery cohort were randomly divided in a 7:3 ratio. In addition, the study compared T-cell repertoires in thyroid tissue and in blood from about 6 Graves' hyperthyroidism patients. After blood sampling, hyperthyroidism patients were treated with methimazole at a starting dose of 30 mg daily, and ophthalmopathy patients were treated with high-dose intravenous methylprednisolone. The paper describes TCR Vbeta CDR3 sequencing of around 130 peripheral blood samples, made up of 43 ophthalmopathy patients, around 78 hyperthyroidism patients and approximately 17 progressor patients. General conclusions and limits of the study: Blood samples also contained most of the expanded thyroid clonotypes (frequency above 0.001), which suggests that blood repertoires may reflect thyroid immune responses. Ophthalmopathy was separated from stable hyperthyroidism by a 13 V-J signature model, with around 88% sensitivity and 81% to 83% specificity obtained in cross-validation and 80%/75% obtained in testing. Sample size was not statistically predetermined, and investigators were not blinded to group allocation. In validation, progression to ophthalmopathy was predicted by the model with more than 65% sensitivity and approximately 78% specificity, a median of approximately 6.5 months before onset.

TCR beta CDR3 regions were amplified from RNA transcripts. The TCR CDR3 was subjected to a first round of RT-PCR using the HTBI primer set and the Qiagen OneStep RT-PCR kit. The libraries were constructed in a second round of multiplex PCR and then size-selected and purified. The libraries were sequenced on an Illumina HiSeq2000 using paired-end 100 bp reads. In the authors' own workflow: SOAPnuke was used to process the raw data, with reads discarded if the reads contained adapters or uncalled bases, had a mean Phred below 15, or lacked an exact constant-primer or identifier match. COPE v1.2.5 was used to merge the high-quality paired reads, and each unique nucleotide sequence was defined as a clonotype. MiTCR v1.1 was used to align the clonotypes against IMGT TRBV, TRBD and TRBJ reference segments. Analysis was restricted to V-J combinations with a frequency above 0.0001, which covered 99.2% of repertoires. The TCS score was defined as the ratio of F50 (clonal expansion) to E x V (chaos), calculated using BLOSUM62-based TCRdist between CDR3 peptides within each V-J. Welch's t-statistics and random forest reduced just over 500 V-J features to 10 to 15, which were used in a naive Bayes classifier (R e1071). The Morisita-Horn index was used to measure how similar the thyroid and blood repertoires were. TCRdb reanalyzed the raw reads on its own, using fastp at Q25 for trimming and MiXCR for clone calling, and kept in-frame beta chains. One record per CDR3 amino acid sequence lists the most common genes and DNA. TCRdb, rather than the study authors, made the V and J calls. The sample contains about 760,000 distinct CDR3 sequences, 35% of them found a single time. Roughly 30% of the sample is taken by the ten largest.

The chain employs TRBV2 and TRBJ1-6, with a weak D call of TRBD1 (5 bases match). The specimen sequenced was blood. This receptor was obtained from a woman in her forties with Graves' hyperthyroidism. The nucleotide sequence is TGTGCCAGCAGCTACAGGAGCTCCTATAATTCACCCCTCCACTTT. This sequence encodes CASSYRSSYNSPLHF. The reference TRBV2 and TRBJ1-6 proteins fill in what lies around the CDR3, so the full variable domain reads EPEVTQTPSHQVTQMGQEVILRCVPISNHLYFYWYRQILGQKVEFLVSFYNNEISEKSEIFDDQFSVERPDGSNFTLKIRSTKLEDSAMYFCASSYRSSYNSPLHFGNGTRLTVT.